This T cell receptor beta chain is from a study of blood T cell repertoires in COVID-19 (dated by TCRdb to about 2020). Broadly, across the study: Samples from collaborators originated in the United States, Italy and Spain and spanned both the acute and convalescent phases of COVID-19. The prospective study material was composed of cDNA or gDNA derived from T cells, B-cell-depleted T cells, or PBMCs. Deeply sampled blood TCRbeta repertoires from subjects exposed to, actively infected with, or recovered from COVID-19 were included in the dataset. The repertoires were released in a freely available public database intended as a resource for research on the immune response to SARS-CoV-2. The samples were drawn from two sources: the first 160 participants of the ongoing ImmuneRACE study, and over 950 subjects contributed by 6 global collaborators. Sample metadata almost always included a de-identified subject ID, COVID-19 status, age in years and sex. Where available, HLA class I and class II types were obtained from metadata supplied by the sample provider rather than from assay-based typing.

The investigation overall reported the following: The quantity of clinical and demographic metadata differed by source and by participant and was supplied without curation.

One collaborating source in Seattle enrolled patients while the patients were actively infected and followed the patients over time throughout the course of disease. Each collaborating institution followed its own protocols to collect whole blood in K2EDTA tubes. For TCRbeta analysis, collaborator samples were shipped as frozen whole blood, as isolated PBMCs, or as DNA extracted from either sample type. A remark on this clone: Its binding antigen is unknown. Per-base qualities were not stored, and no clone one base away is much larger.

TCRbeta CDR3 regions were amplified from genomic DNA by means of the immunoSEQ Assay, a bias-controlled multiplex PCR. As for the authors' bioinformatics: The number of nucleated cells in each sample was estimated by amplification of reference gene primers within the assay. To quantify the absolute abundance of each unique TCRbeta CDR3 rearrangement, sequence reads were collapsed and filtered. Productive Simpson clonality was computed per sample as the square root of Simpson's diversity index over productive rearrangements. The table was pulled from immuneACCESS by TCRdb, which kept in-frame rearrangements only. Such tables lose some clones; where checked, under half of the loss comes from unresolved V genes, and the rest has no known cause. That table furnishes V, J and clone size, whereas the DNA furnished D and trimming. The sample profile shows tens of thousands of clones; 84% of them were found once. In total, the top ten clones hold about 16% of the sample.

Between the V and J ends, shortened by 4 bases and 6 bases respectively, the junction contains 10 bases. Including the terminal cysteine and phenylalanine, the CDR3 comprises 13 residues. Kept here is only the CDR3 DNA, which spans 39 bases and is read in frame from base 1. Sequences SGHRS (CDR1) and YFSETQ (CDR2) are obtained from the germline V gene. The chain couples TRBV5-1 to TRBJ2-2, with a tentative D gene TRBD1 over 6 matching bases. Source material: peripheral blood. This clonotype was sampled from a man aged 60 to 75 with COVID-19, enrolled during active disease. This receptor has the CDR3 CASSPSGAGELFF. The nucleotide sequence is TGCGCCAGCAGCCCCTCAGGGGCCGGGGAGCTGTTTTTT. Outside the CDR3, residues come from the reference TRBV5-1 and TRBJ2-2 proteins, so the full variable domain is: KAGVTQTPRYLIKTRGQQVTLSCSPISGHRSVSWYQQTPGQGLQFLFEYFSETQRNKGNFPGRFSGRQFSNSRSEMNVSTLELGDSALYLCASSPSGAGELFFGEGSRLTVL.